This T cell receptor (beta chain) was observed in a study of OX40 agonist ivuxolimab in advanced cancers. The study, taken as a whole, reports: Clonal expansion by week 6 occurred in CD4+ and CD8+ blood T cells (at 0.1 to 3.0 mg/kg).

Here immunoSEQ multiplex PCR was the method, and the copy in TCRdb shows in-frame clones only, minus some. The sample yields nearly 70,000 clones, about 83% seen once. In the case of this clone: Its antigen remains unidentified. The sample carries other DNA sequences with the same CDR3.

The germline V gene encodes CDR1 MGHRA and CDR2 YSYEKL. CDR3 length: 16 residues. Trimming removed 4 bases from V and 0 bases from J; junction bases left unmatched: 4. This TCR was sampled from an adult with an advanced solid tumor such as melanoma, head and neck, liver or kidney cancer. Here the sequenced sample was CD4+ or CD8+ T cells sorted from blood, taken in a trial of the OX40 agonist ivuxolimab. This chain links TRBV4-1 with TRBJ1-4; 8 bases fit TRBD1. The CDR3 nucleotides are TGCGCCAGCAGCCCTGGACAGGGTGCAACTAATGAAAAACTGTTTTTT. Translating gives CASSPGQGATNEKLFF.